This T cell receptor beta chain was sequenced during a study of shared clonotypes between healthy human individuals. Caucasian adults residing in Nashville, Tennessee made up all the donors. Over several immunoSEQ plates, each subset's genomic DNA was distributed in even portions. Libraries were prepared by immunoSEQ multiplex PCR; TCRdb keeps only in-frame clonotypes and omits some of them. The repertoire holds some 490,000 clones, with around 85% as singletons. About this clone itself: Its matching antigen is unknown.

Points from the study as a whole: Enrolling few donors narrowed the genetic and exposure-history diversity that was represented.

V lost 4 bases, J lost 5 bases, and 13 bases stayed unmatched. The CDR3 consists of 17 residues. The V gene's germline CDR1 is MDHEN and CDR2 SYDVKM. The rearrangement joins TRBV28 to TRBJ1-2; 10 bases fit TRBD1. This TCR was sampled from a woman aged 35 to 49 in good health. Some clones in this sample may be carry-over from other donors' samples. Sequenced sample: PBMCs. This CDR3 is CASSSGGQGQFKYGYTF. CDR3 in DNA: TGTGCCAGCAGTTCCGGGGGACAGGGGCAATTCAAGTATGGCTACACCTTC.